This TCR beta chain was sequenced during a study of beta chain features in type 1 diabetes. On this clone itself: Its specificity is not known.

Study observations and caveats: TCRB CDR3s were moderately but significantly shorter in Type 1 diabetes patients in all four CD4+ subsets.

Expressed TCRB transcripts were sequenced after all isolated RNA was converted to cDNA. Clones were sequenced by immunoSEQ multiplex PCR, and TCRdb holds only the in-frame ones, with some missing. The data hold about 47,000 clones, with around 40% observed a single time. CDR1 SGHRS and CDR2 YFSETQ come from the germline V gene. Between the trimmed V and J ends, which lost 3 bases and 1 base, there was a span of 12 bases. The CDR3 has 15 amino acids. The source is a man aged 25 to 45 with type 1 diabetes. The V gene is TRBV5-1, the J gene TRBJ2-3; D possibly corresponds to TRBD2 (6 bases). The specimen sequenced was stem cell memory CD4+ T cells from blood. CDR3 in amino acids: CASSWTTPGTDTQYF. The CDR3 coding sequence is TGCGCCAGCAGCTGGACTACCCCAGGCACAGATACGCAGTATTTT.